The 3 T cell receptor beta chains presented below share a single source sample, sequenced in a study of blood T cell repertoires in COVID-19. The table came from immunoSEQ multiplex PCR; TCRdb's copy has only in-frame clones and leaves some out. The sample includes hundreds of thousands of clones, roughly nine tenths of them seen just once. Input material: peripheral blood. These receptors originate from a man in his forties with acute or convalescent COVID-19.

The chain employs TRBV19 and TRBJ1-5, with D unresolved. CDR1 and CDR2 (germline): LNHDA, SQIVND (reference sequence). The CDR3 is 16 residues long. Deletions cut 1 base from V and 1 base from J, with 11 bases between. CDR3 DNA sequence: TGTGCCAGTAGTATAGGCGCCGGCAGGAGCAATCAGCCCCAGCATTTT. Protein sequence: CASSIGAGRSNQPQHF.

The chain is built from TRBV9 and TRBJ2-6, with 7 bases matching TRBD2. Losses at the gene ends were 0 bases for V and 0 bases for J; bases not matched to a gene: 6. CDR3 length: 18 amino acids. Germline CDR1 reads SGDLS; CDR2 reads YYNGEE. In DNA form, the CDR3 reads TGTGCCAGCAGCGTAGGAGCGGGACTTTCCTCTGGGGCCAACGTCCTGACTTTC. Translation gives CASSVGAGLSSGANVLTF.

V usage is TRBV5-1 and J usage is TRBJ1-2, with a tentative D call TRBD1 (6 bases). Trimming left V 4 bases short and J 8 bases short, with 15 bases between. The CDR3 runs 13 residues. Germline CDR1 SGHRS, CDR2 YFSETQ. CDR3: CASSPQGRGGYTF. DNA for the CDR3: TGCGCCAGCAGCCCCCAAGGCAGGGGCGGCTACACCTTC.